This T cell receptor beta chain is from a study of Ad26.COV2.S vaccination and SARS-CoV-2 variants. General study points: Substantial breadth was reported for post-vaccination spike-specific CD8+ and CD4+ T cells. The analyses of TCR breadth and depth may have understated the size of total T cell responses. Placebo recipients showed lower spike-specific TCR breadth than vaccinees.

Method: immunoSEQ multiplex PCR; TCRdb's copy keeps in-frame clones and lacks some. This sample has just over 350,000 clones, with about 92% found just once. Trimming removed 0 bases from V and 1 base from J, with 10 bases in between. This CDR3 contains 16 residues. Germline CDR1 MGHRA, CDR2 YSYEKL. As concerns this clone: Its antigen is unknown.

The chain joins TRBV4-1 to TRBJ1-5, with D maybe TRBD1 (6 bases). This TCR was sampled from a human donor who had recovered from COVID-19. The material sequenced was peripheral blood, taken after recovery from COVID-19. The CDR3 loop is CASSQEPGASNQPQHF. In nucleotides, the CDR3 is TGCGCCAGCAGCCAAGAACCGGGGGCAAGCAATCAGCCCCAGCATTTT.